This TCR beta chain appears in the sequencing data of a study of blood T cell repertoires in COVID-19. Study as a whole: The United States, Italy and Spain provided the acute and convalescent COVID-19 samples. PBMCs, B-cell-depleted T cells, or T cells provided the cDNA or gDNA that made up the material.

Trimming pared 3 bases from V and 7 bases from J, leaving 19 bases between. Germline values: CDR1 MDHEN, CDR2 SYDVKM. This CDR3 has 15 amino acids. Original processing methods: Amplifying reference gene primers gave estimates of nucleated cell counts. TCRdb's table, derived via immunoSEQ multiplex PCR, lists solely in-frame clones and lacks some. The V and J calls and the clone size are those of that table, but D and trimming were determined from the DNA. The data show 150,000 to 200,000 clones, roughly 84% seen once. Sequencing used peripheral blood. The origin of this receptor is a man aged 18 to 29 with active or convalescent COVID-19. The genes are TRBV28 and TRBJ2-7, with a weak D call TRBD1 (5 bases). The CDR3 nucleotides are TGTGCCAGCAGTTTGTCCCAGGGATTAGCATCAGAGCAGTACTTC. Protein product: CASSLSQGLASEQYF.